The 5 T cell receptor beta chains in this list originate from one sample, sequenced in a study of shared clonotypes between healthy human individuals. Libraries were prepared by immunoSEQ multiplex PCR; TCRdb keeps only in-frame clonotypes and omits some of them. The sample contains about 2 million clones, about 95% of which appear only once. Naive CD8 cells, CD45RO-negative and positively selected for CCR7, excluded terminally differentiated effector memory CD45RA+ cells. Material for sequencing was naive CD8+ T cells sorted from blood. The receptors originated from a man aged 18 to 29 in good health.

This clone appeared a single time. The chain joins TRBV5-5 to TRBJ1-1; D is possibly TRBD1 (6 bases). CDR3 length: 13 residues. V gave up 3 bases and J gave up 6 bases, with 12 bases separating them. Germline CDR1 is SGHKS and CDR2 is YYEKEE (reference sequence). CDR3 nucleotides: TGTGCCAGCAGCTCAAATGGACAGCCTGAAGCTTTCTTT. It codes for CASSSNGQPEAFF.

The chain joins TRBV27 to TRBJ1-1; D ambiguous. Trimming cost V 2 bases and J 5 bases, with 9 bases left between them. The CDR3 loop spans 13 amino acids. Germline V gene sequence: CDR1 MNHEY, CDR2 SMNVEV (reference sequence). The chain's CDR3 is CASSLAGRTEAFF. The CDR3 DNA sequence: TGTGCCAGCAGTTTAGCTGGGAGGACTGAAGCTTTCTTT.

The chain recombines TRBV6-1 with TRBJ1-2, with D possibly being TRBD1 (5 bases). The length of the CDR3 is 12 residues. The V end was cut by 2 bases, the J end by 6 bases, with 7 bases between. Germline V gene sequence: CDR1 MNHNS, CDR2 SASEGT. The CDR3 coding sequence is TGTGCCAGCAGTGAACGGGGGAATGGCTACACCTTC. This sequence encodes CASSERGNGYTF.

V is TRBV5-8 and J is TRBJ1-1; possible D gene TRBD1, 5 bases. V was clipped by 4 bases and J by 1 base, with 11 bases between them. The CDR3 is 14 amino acids. Germline CDR1 reads SGHTS; CDR2 reads YDEGEE. This CDR3 reads CASSRSGENTEAFF. The CDR3 bases are TGTGCCAGCAGCCGGTCGGGGGAGAACACTGAAGCTTTCTTT.

Here the CDR3 DNA reads TGTGCCAGCAGCGTCTCCCTGGGGTTCAATCAGCCCCAGCATTTT. Its translation is CASSVSLGFNQPQHF. This chain links TRBV27 with TRBJ1-5; D is uncertain. CDR1 MNHEY and CDR2 SMNVEV come from the germline V gene (reference sequence). The CDR3 runs to 15 residues. Trimming cost V 6 bases and J 3 bases, with 15 bases left between them.